The 30 T cell receptor beta chains below come from one sample, sequenced in a study of cytomegalovirus exposure and HLA in healthy donors. The PCR contained 60 Vbeta and 13 Jbeta primers. The data were produced by immunoSEQ multiplex PCR, yet TCRdb's version contains in-frame clones alone and is incomplete. The top ten clones hold approximately 3.8% of a sample with 100,000 to 150,000 clones, about 78% of them seen once. Sequences were obtained from PBMCs. The receptors originated from a man aged 25 to 40 in good health and CMV-seronegative.

The CDR3 reads CAVEGENYGYTF. As DNA, the CDR3 is TGCGCTGTTGAGGGGGAAAACTATGGCTACACCTTC. The rearrangement links TRBV10-2 to TRBJ1-2, with D possibly being TRBD1 (6 bases). CDR1 is WSHSY, CDR2 SAAADI, per germline. The CDR3 is 12 residues long.

This chain joins TRBV2 and TRBJ1-5, with a tentative D call TRBD1 (5 bases). CDR3 length: 14 amino acids. CDR1 SNHLY and CDR2 FYNNEI come from the germline V gene. V was clipped by 10 bases and J by 5 bases, with 18 bases between them. In DNA, the CDR3 is TGTGCCATCCCCTGGGGGGGGAACCATCAGCCCCAGCATTTT. This codes for CAIPWGGNHQPQHF.

This chain links TRBV6-5 with TRBJ2-7, with D maybe TRBD2 (6 bases). Germline V gene data show CDR1 as MNHEY and CDR2 as SVGAGI. The CDR3 covers 13 residues. V lost 3 bases and J lost 3, with 9 bases in between. As DNA, the CDR3 is TGTGCCAGCAGTTATAGCGGACGCTACGAGCAGTACTTC. This translates into CASSYSGRYEQYF.

The CDR3 DNA is TGCGCCAGCAGCTCCACACAGGGGATGAACACTGAAGCTTTCTTT. It yields the protein CASSSTQGMNTEAFF. This chain joins TRBV5-1 and TRBJ1-1; 7 bases fit TRBD1. The CDR3 extends over 15 amino acids. J was trimmed by 0 bases and V by 3 bases; bases with no gene match: 5. Germline V lookup: CDR1 SGHRS, CDR2 YFSETQ.

This clone has just a few counts. The V call is TRBV7-9, the J call TRBJ2-5; perhaps TRBD2 as D (7 bases). The CDR3 length is 18 residues. Germline assignment: CDR1 SEHNR and CDR2 FQNEAQ (reference sequence). Trimming shortened V by 1 base and J by 1 base, and 19 bases separated the two germline ends. This CDR3 reads CASSLGVGSGGVQETQYF. In DNA, the CDR3 is TGTGCCAGCAGCTTAGGCGTCGGGTCGGGGGGCGTCCAAGAGACCCAGTACTTC. Complete variable domain (other parts from reference TRBV7-9 and TRBJ2-5): DTGVSQNPRHKITKRGQNVTFRCDPISEHNRLYWYRQTLGQGPEFLTYFQNEAQLEKSRLLSDRFSAERPKGSFSTLEIQRTEQGDSAMYLCASSLGVGSGGVQETQYFGPGTRLLVL.

The gene calls are TRBV18 and TRBJ1-1; TRBD1 matches at 7 bases. The CDR3 length is 15 residues. The ends lost 5 bases at V and 5 bases at J; junction bases unmatched: 11. Looked up from germline, CDR1 is KGHSH and CDR2 is LQKENI. This chain's CDR3 is CASSSWTGSKTEAFF. As DNA, the CDR3 is TGTGCCAGCTCATCATGGACAGGCTCGAAGACTGAAGCTTTCTTT.

The table lists this clone with a count of one. CDR3 sequence (DNA): TGTGCCAGTTTACAGGCCTACGAGCAGTACTTC. This gives the protein CASLQAYEQYF. J is TRBJ2-7 and V is TRBV19, with D perhaps TRBD1 (5 bases). From germline, CDR1 is LNHDA and CDR2 SQIVND (reference sequence). V was shortened by 8 bases and J by 2 bases, with 7 bases between the two germline ends. The CDR3 totals 11 residues.

The chain combines TRBV6-6 with TRBJ2-7; maybe TRBD1 (6 bases). CDR3 length: 14 residues. In germline, CDR1 is MNHNY, CDR2 SVGAGI (reference sequence). Between the trimmed V and J ends, which lost 5 bases and 3 bases, there was a span of 14 bases. CDR3 residues: CASSKQGLIYEQYF. DNA of the CDR3: TGTGCCAGCAGTAAGCAGGGGCTGATCTACGAGCAGTACTTC.

The chain employs TRBV28 and TRBJ1-5; 9 bases match TRBD1. Trimming removed 3 bases from V and 7 bases from J; junction bases left unmatched: 7. The germline CDR1 and CDR2 sequences are MDHEN and SYDVKM. The CDR3 consists of 15 residues. The CDR3 protein is CASSFGQGFRQPQHF. In nucleotides, the CDR3 is TGTGCCAGCAGTTTTGGACAGGGGTTTCGACAGCCCCAGCATTTT.

This chain links TRBV10-2 with TRBJ2-5; weak D call: TRBD1 (6 bases). V lost 4 bases to trimming and J lost 3 bases, with 9 bases between them. CDR1 is WSHSY, CDR2 SAAADI, per germline. This CDR3 has 13 amino acids. CDR3 protein: CASSVDRKETQYF. The CDR3 coding sequence is TGCGCCAGCAGTGTCGACAGGAAAGAGACCCAGTACTTC.

The V call is TRBV7-8, the J call TRBJ2-2; D remains ambiguous. This CDR3 is 15 amino acids long. With 1 base removed from V and 4 bases from J, the gap between germline ends came to 10 bases. The germline V gene has CDR1 SGHVS and CDR2 FQNEAQ. The CDR3 spells CASSLVETFTGELFF. CDR3 bases: TGTGCCAGCAGCTTAGTTGAGACATTCACCGGGGAGCTGTTTTTT.

V is TRBV9 and J is TRBJ2-6; 7 nucleotides agree with TRBD1. The CDR3 has 14 amino acids. The J segment lost 2 bases and the V segment lost 7 bases, leaving 3 bases of the junction unmatched. CDR1 and CDR2 (germline): SGDLS, YYNGEE. CDR3 in amino acids: CASGTVAGANVLTF. DNA for the CDR3: TGTGCCAGCGGGACAGTTGCTGGGGCCAACGTCCTGACTTTC.

The V and J genes are TRBV11-2 and TRBJ2-7; a weak D match, TRBD1 (6 bases). Trimming stripped 5 bases from V and 2 bases from J, with 10 bases between. The CDR3 spans 13 residues. CDR1 and CDR2 from the germline V gene are SGHAT and FQNNGV. The CDR3 is CASSLGQTYEQYF. As DNA, the CDR3 is TGTGCCAGCAGCCTCGGACAGACCTACGAGCAGTACTTC.

To note about this clone: An end of the junction does not agree with germline; a read error may underlie this. The chain is built from TRBV2 and TRBJ1-2; 7 bases line up with TRBD1. Germline-derived CDR1 and CDR2 are SNHLY and FYNNEI. CDR3 length equals 10 residues. CDR3 DNA sequence: TGTGCCAGCACTCAAATGACAGGGACTTTC. Translation gives CASTQMTGTF.

The chain couples TRBV9 to TRBJ1-2; 8 nucleotides agree with TRBD1. Germline values: CDR1 SGDLS, CDR2 YYNGEE. The CDR3 loop spans 15 amino acids. V lost 1 base to trimming and J lost 3 bases; unmatched junction nucleotides: 5. The CDR3 loop reads CASSVSQGAYYGYTF. In DNA form, the CDR3 reads TGTGCCAGCAGCGTATCGCAGGGGGCCTACTATGGCTACACCTTC.

The chain couples TRBV5-1 to TRBJ2-5; 14 nucleotides agree with TRBD2. J gave up 4 bases and V 2 bases, and 1 base lay outside the gene matches. Germline lookup yields CDR1 SGHRS and CDR2 YFSETQ. There are 15 residues in the CDR3. CDR3 bases: TGCGCCAGCAGCTTCGGGACTAGCGGGGGAGAGACCCAGTACTTC. The encoded protein is CASSFGTSGGETQYF.

The V gene is TRBV5-1, the J gene TRBJ1-5; 7 nucleotides align to TRBD1. Germline CDR1 is SGHRS and CDR2 is YFSETQ. V trimming: 3 bases; J trimming: 0 bases; junction bases outside the gene matches: 3. The CDR3 has 15 amino acids. CDR3 DNA sequence: TGCGCCAGCAGCTATACAGGGGATAGCAATCAGCCCCAGCATTTT. Residues: CASSYTGDSNQPQHF.

This clone was seen once. The rearrangement joins TRBV29-1 to TRBJ1-1, with 7 bases matching TRBD1. Germline-derived CDR1 and CDR2 are SQVTM and ANQGSEA. The CDR3 spans 13 residues. J lost 1 base, V lost 7 bases, and 6 bases had no gene match. The CDR3 bases are TGCAGCGCTAACCGGGACAGGAACACTGAAGCTTTCTTT. Translation gives CSANRDRNTEAFF. The full variable domain, its missing parts supplied by reference TRBV29-1 and TRBJ1-1, is SAVISQKPSRDICQRGTSLTIQCQVDSQVTMMFWYRQQPGQSLTLIATANQGSEATYESGFVIDKFPISRPNLTFSTLTVSNMSPEDSSIYLCSANRDRNTEAFFGQGTRLTVV.

V is TRBV11-3 and J is TRBJ2-7, with D possibly TRBD1 on 6 matching bases. V was pared by 4 bases and J by 0 bases, with 10 bases between. The CDR3 covers 14 residues. Germline V lookup: CDR1 SGHNT, CDR2 YENEEA. CDR3 protein: CASSSGTNSYEQYF. CDR3 in DNA: TGTGCCAGCAGCTCCGGGACAAACTCCTACGAGCAGTACTTC.

CDR3: CASCRQGFSNQPQHF. CDR3 in DNA: TGTGCCAGCTGTCGACAGGGATTTTCAAATCAGCCCCAGCATTTT. The V call is TRBV6-4, the J call TRBJ1-5; 7 positions match TRBD1. Germline assignment: CDR1 MRHNA and CDR2 SNTAGT. The CDR3 runs to 15 residues. Trimming at V came to 8 bases and at J to 4 bases, leaving 11 bases not matched to a gene.

The CDR3 DNA sequence: TGTGCCAGCAGCGTAGGTTTTAGCGGAACAACCCAGTACTTC. Protein: CASSVGFSGTTQYF. The rearrangement joins TRBV9 to TRBJ2-5; the D gene is possibly TRBD2 (6 bases). The CDR3 is made up of 14 amino acids. Trimming took 0 bases from V and 8 from J, leaving 14 bases between them. Germline CDR1 is SGDLS and CDR2 is YYNGEE.

The chain couples TRBV4-1 to TRBJ2-3, with D unclear. The CDR3 runs to 14 residues. Germline CDR1 is MGHRA and CDR2 is YSYEKL. V was pared by 4 bases and J by 0 bases, with 8 bases between. The CDR3 nucleotides read TGCGCCAGCAGCCGCACAGCTAGCACAGATACGCAGTATTTT. Translating gives CASSRTASTDTQYF.

This chain uses TRBV25-1 with TRBJ2-3; unclear D gene. V shed 6 bases and J shed 3 bases, with 7 bases lying between them. This CDR3 is 12 amino acids long. Germline CDR1 and CDR2: MGHDK and SYGVNS. For the CDR3, the DNA is TGTGCCAGCAGAATCGGGACAGATACGCAGTATTTT. As protein: CASRIGTDTQYF.

V is TRBV9 and J is TRBJ2-1, with 8 nucleotides matching TRBD2. CDR1 and CDR2 (germline): SGDLS, YYNGEE. This CDR3 has 15 residues. Trimming took 1 base from V and 5 from J; bases not matched to a gene: 5. CDR3 protein: CASSVPSSGDNEQFF. CDR3 coding DNA: TGTGCCAGCAGCGTACCCAGTAGCGGGGACAATGAGCAGTTCTTC.

The rearrangement links TRBV10-3 to TRBJ1-2; 8 bases fit TRBD1. With V trimmed by 0 bases and J by 4 bases, 13 bases remained unmatched. The germline V gene encodes CDR1 ENHRY and CDR2 SYGVKD. This CDR3 has 18 amino acids. The CDR3 loop reads CAISESRQGAGVGYGYTF. The CDR3 DNA reads as TGTGCCATCAGTGAGTCCCGGCAGGGGGCGGGAGTTGGCTATGGCTACACCTTC.

The chain couples TRBV6-1 to TRBJ1-6; 7 bases agree with TRBD1. Unmatched junction bases numbered 4, after V lost 7 bases and J lost 7 bases. The CDR3 loop spans 13 amino acids. Germline values: CDR1 MNHNS, CDR2 SASEGT. The CDR3, as DNA: TGTGCCAGCACCGGGACAGCGAATTCACCCCTCCACTTT. It yields the protein CASTGTANSPLHF.

CDR3: CASSSGHGEQYF. CDR3 in DNA: TGCGCCAGCAGCTCGGGACACGGGGAGCAGTACTTC. V usage is TRBV5-1 and J usage is TRBJ2-7; perhaps TRBD1 as D (6 bases). The CDR3 is 12 amino acids. V was clipped by 3 bases and J by 7 bases, with 11 bases between them. Germline V gives CDR1 SGHRS, CDR2 YFSETQ.

The genes are TRBV6-7 and TRBJ1-2, with 10 bases fitting TRBD1. TRBV6-7 falls under the ORF class, with uncertain function. This CDR3 spans 15 amino acids. J gave up 3 bases and V 10 bases, and 11 bases lay outside the gene matches. The CDR3 DNA reads as TGTGCCAACCGGGACAGGGGTAGTCTCGACTATGGCTACACCTTC. Amino acid sequence: CANRDRGSLDYGYTF.

The rearrangement uses TRBV6-1 and TRBJ2-7; TRBD2 matches 11 bases. The CDR3 runs 13 residues. The germline CDR1 and CDR2 sequences are MNHNS and SASEGT. V shed 11 bases, J shed 3 bases, and the junction held 6 bases outside the gene matches. The CDR3 coding sequence is TGTGCCGGCACTAGCGGGGGTCTCTACGAGCAGTACTTC. Translated: CAGTSGGLYEQYF.

This chain uses TRBV6-1 with TRBJ2-7; weak D call: TRBD2 (6 bases). Germline lookup yields CDR1 MNHNS and CDR2 SASEGT. The germline V and J ends were trimmed by 7 bases and 0 bases, with 13 bases remaining between them. This CDR3 is 14 amino acids long. The CDR3 here is CASIFIGSSYEQYF. DNA for the CDR3: TGTGCCAGCATCTTCATCGGGAGCTCCTACGAGCAGTACTTC.